This TCR beta chain appears in the sequencing data of a study of T cells after yellow fever vaccination. Study-wide results and limits: Reappearance after the booster was observed for most primary-vaccination clones (about 97% CD4, about 91% CD8). Only a small proportion of the clonotypes turned up in both the CD4 and the CD8 compartments, likely arising from convergent recombination.

5'RACE template switching produced TCR cDNA carrying a universal primer site and UMIs. MiXCR, run by TCRdb on the 5' RACE reads, gives a single entry per CDR3 protein. Of some 600,000 distinct CDR3 sequences in the sample, approximately 13% were seen once. The V end lost 6 bases, the J end lost 4 bases, and 13 bases lay between the germline ends. CDR1 DFQATT and CDR2 SNEGSKA come from the germline V gene (reference sequence). CDR3 length: 13 amino acids. In its sample, this clonotype was seen a few times. Its antigen is undetermined. This sequence originates from a man aged 25-40 years who received the YFV17D yellow fever vaccine. The sequences come from PBMCs, collected on the day of the yellow fever booster vaccination. The V gene is TRBV20-1, the J gene TRBJ2-4, with unresolved D. DNA for the CDR3: TGCAGTGCCCGAAACGAAGCGAAAAACATTCAGTACTTC. It codes for CSARNEAKNIQYF.